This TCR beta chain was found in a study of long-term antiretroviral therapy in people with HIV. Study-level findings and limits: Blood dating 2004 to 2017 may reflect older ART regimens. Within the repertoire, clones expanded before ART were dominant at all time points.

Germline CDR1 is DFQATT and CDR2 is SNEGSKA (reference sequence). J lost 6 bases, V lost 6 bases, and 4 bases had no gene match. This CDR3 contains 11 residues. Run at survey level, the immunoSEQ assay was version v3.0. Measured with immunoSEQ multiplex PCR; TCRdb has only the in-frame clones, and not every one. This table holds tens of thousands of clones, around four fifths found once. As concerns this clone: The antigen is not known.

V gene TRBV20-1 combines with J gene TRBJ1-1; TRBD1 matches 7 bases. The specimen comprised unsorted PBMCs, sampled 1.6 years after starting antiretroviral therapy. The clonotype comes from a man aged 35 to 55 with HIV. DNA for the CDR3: TGCAGTGCCCTCGGGACAGCTGAAGCTTTCTTT. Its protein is CSALGTAEAFF.